This TCR beta chain was recovered during a study of blood T cell repertoires in COVID-19. As for the study in general: The study drew acute and convalescent COVID-19 samples from the United States, Italy and Spain. The analysed material was cDNA or gDNA that came from T cells, B-cell-depleted T cells, or PBMCs.

As processed by the authors: Amplification from reference gene primers served as the basis for estimated nucleated cell counts. The data were produced by immunoSEQ multiplex PCR, yet TCRdb's version contains in-frame clones alone and is incomplete. V, J and clone size were drawn from that table, and D and trimming were deduced from the DNA. The table includes 200,000 or so clones, around nine tenths detected once. This clone has just a few counts. This CDR3 is built from 15 residues. J was trimmed by 5 bases and V by 6 bases; bases with no gene match: 11. Germline CDR1 and CDR2: SNHLY and FYNNEI. The chain combines TRBV2 with TRBJ2-7, with 9 bases fitting TRBD1. Specimen: peripheral blood. The clonotype was recovered from a woman aged 55 to 70 with acute or convalescent COVID-19. The CDR3 region is CASRDAGTGYHEQYF. Written as DNA, the CDR3 is TGTGCCAGCAGAGATGCCGGGACAGGGTACCACGAGCAGTACTTC.